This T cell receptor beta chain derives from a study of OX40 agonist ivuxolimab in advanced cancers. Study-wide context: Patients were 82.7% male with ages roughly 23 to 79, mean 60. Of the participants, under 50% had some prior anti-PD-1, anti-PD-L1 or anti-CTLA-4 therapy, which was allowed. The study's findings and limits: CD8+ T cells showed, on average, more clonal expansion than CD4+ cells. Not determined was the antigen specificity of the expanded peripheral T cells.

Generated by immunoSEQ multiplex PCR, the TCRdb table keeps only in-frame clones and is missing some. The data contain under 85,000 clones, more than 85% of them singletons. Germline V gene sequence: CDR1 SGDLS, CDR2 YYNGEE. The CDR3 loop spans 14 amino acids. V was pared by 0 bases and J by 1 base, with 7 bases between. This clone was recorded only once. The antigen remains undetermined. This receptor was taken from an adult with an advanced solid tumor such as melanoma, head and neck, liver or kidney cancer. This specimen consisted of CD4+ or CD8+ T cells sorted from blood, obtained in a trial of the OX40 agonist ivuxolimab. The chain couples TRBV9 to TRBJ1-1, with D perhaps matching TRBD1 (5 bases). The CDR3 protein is CASSVAQGNTEAFF. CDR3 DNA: TGTGCCAGCAGCGTAGCTCAGGGGAACACTGAAGCTTTCTTT. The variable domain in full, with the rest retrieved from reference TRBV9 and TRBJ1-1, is DSGVTQTPKHLITATGQRVTLRCSPRSGDLSVYWYQQSLDQGLQFLIQYYNGEERAKGNILERFSAQQFPDLHSELNLSSLELGDSALYFCASSVAQGNTEAFFGQGTRLTVV.